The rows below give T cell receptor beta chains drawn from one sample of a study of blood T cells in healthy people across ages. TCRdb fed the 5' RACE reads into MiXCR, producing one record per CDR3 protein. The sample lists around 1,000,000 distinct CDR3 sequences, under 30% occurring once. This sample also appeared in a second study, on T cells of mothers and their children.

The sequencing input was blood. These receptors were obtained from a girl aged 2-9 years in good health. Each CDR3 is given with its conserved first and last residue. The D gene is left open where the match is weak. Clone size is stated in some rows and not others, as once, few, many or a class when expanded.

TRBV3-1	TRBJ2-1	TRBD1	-	TGTGCCAGCAGCTCTAACCGGGACAGGGGACTATACAATGAGCAGTTCTTC	CASSSNRDRGLYNEQFF
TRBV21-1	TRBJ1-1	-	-	TGTGCCAGCAGCTCCGGGACAGGGGTGACTGAAGCTTTCTTT	CASSSGTGVTEAFF
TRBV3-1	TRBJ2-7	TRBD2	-	TGTGCCAGCAGCCAATTCAGCGGGGGATCAACTTCCTACGAGCAGTACTTC	CASSQFSGGSTSYEQYF
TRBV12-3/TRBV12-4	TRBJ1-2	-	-	TGTGCCAGCAGTTCCATAGCCGGGGGGGATCATGGCTACACCTTC	CASSSIAGGDHGYTF
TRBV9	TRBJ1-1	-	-	TGTGCCAGCAGCGTCAACCGGGACGGTAACACTGAAGCTTTCTTT	CASSVNRDGNTEAFF
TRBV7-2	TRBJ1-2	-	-	TGTGCCAGCAGCTCCACGACCGTCAACGGCTACACCTTC	CASSSTTVNGYTF
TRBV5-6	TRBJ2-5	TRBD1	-	TGTGCCAGCAGCCCACCGGGACAGGGGCAAGAGACCCAGTACTTC	CASSPPGQGQETQYF
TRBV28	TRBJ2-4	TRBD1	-	TGTGCCAGCAGTTCGGTGCCGGGACAGATAAACATTCAGTACTTC	CASSSVPGQINIQYF
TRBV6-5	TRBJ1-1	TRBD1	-	TGTGCCAGCAGTTACGAACAGGGGGCGCTTGCTGAAGCTTTCTTT	CASSYEQGALAEAFF
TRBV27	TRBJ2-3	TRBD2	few	TGTGCCAGCAGTAGATTGACTAGCGGGAGAATAGATACGCAGTATTTT	CASSRLTSGRIDTQYF
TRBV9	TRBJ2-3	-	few	TGTGCCAGCAGCACTAGTGGTTCGGATACGCAGTATTTT	CASSTSGSDTQYF
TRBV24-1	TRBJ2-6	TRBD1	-	TGTGCCACCAGTGACCATCGGGACAGCGGAATCTCTGGGGCCAACGTCCTGACTTTC	CATSDHRDSGISGANVLTF
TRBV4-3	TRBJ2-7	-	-	TGCGCCAGCAGCCAAGATATCTCGGGGTTCGAGCAGTACTTC	CASSQDISGFEQYF
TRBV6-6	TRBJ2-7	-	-	TGTGCCAGCAGTCCCCACCAGGGGGGGAAGAACGAGCAGTACTTC	CASSPHQGGKNEQYF
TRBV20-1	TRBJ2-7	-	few	TGCAGTGCTGGCAGACTAGTTACCTCCTACGAGCAGTACTTC	CSAGRLVTSYEQYF
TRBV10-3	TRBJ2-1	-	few	TGTGCCATCAGTTCACAGGGATACAATGAGCAGTTCTTC	CAISSQGYNEQFF
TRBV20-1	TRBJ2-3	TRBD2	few	TGCAGTGCCTGGGGGACTAGCGGGACGGCAGATACGCAGTATTTT	CSAWGTSGTADTQYF
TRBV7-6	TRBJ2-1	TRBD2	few	TGTGCCAGCAGCTTAGTAGCGGGAGACTTAAAGAGATCCAATGAGCAGTTCTTC	CASSLVAGDLKRSNEQFF
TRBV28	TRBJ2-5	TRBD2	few	TGTGCCAGCAGTCCGCCCCGGGGGGGAGAGACCCAGTACTTC	CASSPPRGGETQYF
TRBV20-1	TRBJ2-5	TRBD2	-	TGCAGTGCTAGAGATTCCGGGAGGTTCCAAGAGACCCAGTACTTC	CSARDSGRFQETQYF
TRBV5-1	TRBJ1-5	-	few	TGCGCCAGCAGCTGGGACGGCTTTCAGCCCCAGCATTTT	CASSWDGFQPQHF
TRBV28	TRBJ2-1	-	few	TGTGCCAGCAGAAGCACAGGGTCGTCGGGCCTAACCTACAATGAGCAGTTCTTC	CASRSTGSSGLTYNEQFF
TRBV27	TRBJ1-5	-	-	TGTGCCAGCAGTTTAGCCGAGACGGGTAATCAGCCCCAGCATTTT	CASSLAETGNQPQHF
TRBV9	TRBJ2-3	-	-	TGTGCCAGCAGCGATAAGGATCACACAGATACGCAGTATTTT	CASSDKDHTDTQYF
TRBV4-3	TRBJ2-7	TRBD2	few	TGCGCCAGCAGCCAAACCGCGGGGGCCTACGAGCAGTACTTC	CASSQTAGAYEQYF
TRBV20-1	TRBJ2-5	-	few	TGCAGCGCCGGGACAGTCCTTTGGGGAGGGCAAGAGACCCAGTACTTC	CSAGTVLWGGQETQYF
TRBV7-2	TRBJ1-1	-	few	TGTGCCAGCAGCTTAGGGCCGGGAACAAACACTGAAGCTTTCTTT	CASSLGPGTNTEAFF
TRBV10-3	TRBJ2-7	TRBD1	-	TGTGCCATCAGTGAAACGGGACAGGGATACGAGCAGTACTTC	CAISETGQGYEQYF
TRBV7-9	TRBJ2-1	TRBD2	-	TGTGCCAGCAGCTCCCGACTAGCGGGGAACAATGAGCAGTTCTTC	CASSSRLAGNNEQFF
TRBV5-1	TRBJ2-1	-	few	TGCGCCAGCAGCTTGGTATCTAGTTATGAGCAGTTCTTC	CASSLVSSYEQFF
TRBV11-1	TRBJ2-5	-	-	TGTGCCAGCAGCTCAGGACAAGCTCTGTGGGAGCAGTACTTC	CASSSGQALWEQYF
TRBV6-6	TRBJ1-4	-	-	TGTGCCAGCAGTTACTCAGGGGCCGCAAATGAAAAACTGTTTTTT	CASSYSGAANEKLFF
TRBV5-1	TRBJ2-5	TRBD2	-	TGCGCCAGCAGCCCCCGGGGTAGCGGGAGGCAAGAGACCCAGTACTTC	CASSPRGSGRQETQYF
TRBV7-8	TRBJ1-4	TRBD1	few	TGTGCCAGCAGCCTCCGGGACAGGGGTGAAAAACTGTTTTTT	CASSLRDRGEKLFF
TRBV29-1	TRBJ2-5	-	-	TGCAGCGCCAACCTAGCTGGAGGGCCTCTCACTACCCAGTACTTC	CSANLAGGPLTTQYF
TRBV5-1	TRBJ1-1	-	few	TGCGCCAGCAGCTTGGCTGGGGTGGGGACTGAAGCTTTCTTT	CASSLAGVGTEAFF
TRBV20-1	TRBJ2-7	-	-	TGCAGTGCTTTGACGGGCTACGAGCAGTACTTC	CSALTGYEQYF
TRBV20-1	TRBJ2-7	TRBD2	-	TGCAGTGCTCGAACTAGCGACTACTACGAGCAGTACTTC	CSARTSDYYEQYF
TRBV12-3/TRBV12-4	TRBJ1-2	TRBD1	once	TGTGCCAGCAGCGCCACATCTCAGGGGGCGGGAGGCTACACCTTC	CASSATSQGAGGYTF
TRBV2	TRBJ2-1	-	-	TGTGCCAGCAGTGTGGCTATGGAGCAGTTCTTC	CASSVAMEQFF
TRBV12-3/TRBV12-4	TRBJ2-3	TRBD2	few	TGTGCCAGCAGTCCGACTAGCGGGATAGATACGCAGTATTTT	CASSPTSGIDTQYF
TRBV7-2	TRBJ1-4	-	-	TGTGCCAGCAGCTTAACCGGGCGCCAAAATGAAAAACTGTTTTTT	CASSLTGRQNEKLFF
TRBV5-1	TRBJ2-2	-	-	TGCGCCAGCAGTTATAGGTCGCCGGGGACCCCGAACACCGGGGAGCTGTTTTTT	CASSYRSPGTPNTGELFF
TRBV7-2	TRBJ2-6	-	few	TGTGCCAGCAGCCCCTTGCGGGGGGCCAACGTCCTGACTTTC	CASSPLRGANVLTF
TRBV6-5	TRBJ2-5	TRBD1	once	TGTGCCAGCAAGACAGGGATAGAGACCCAGTACTTC	CASKTGIETQYF